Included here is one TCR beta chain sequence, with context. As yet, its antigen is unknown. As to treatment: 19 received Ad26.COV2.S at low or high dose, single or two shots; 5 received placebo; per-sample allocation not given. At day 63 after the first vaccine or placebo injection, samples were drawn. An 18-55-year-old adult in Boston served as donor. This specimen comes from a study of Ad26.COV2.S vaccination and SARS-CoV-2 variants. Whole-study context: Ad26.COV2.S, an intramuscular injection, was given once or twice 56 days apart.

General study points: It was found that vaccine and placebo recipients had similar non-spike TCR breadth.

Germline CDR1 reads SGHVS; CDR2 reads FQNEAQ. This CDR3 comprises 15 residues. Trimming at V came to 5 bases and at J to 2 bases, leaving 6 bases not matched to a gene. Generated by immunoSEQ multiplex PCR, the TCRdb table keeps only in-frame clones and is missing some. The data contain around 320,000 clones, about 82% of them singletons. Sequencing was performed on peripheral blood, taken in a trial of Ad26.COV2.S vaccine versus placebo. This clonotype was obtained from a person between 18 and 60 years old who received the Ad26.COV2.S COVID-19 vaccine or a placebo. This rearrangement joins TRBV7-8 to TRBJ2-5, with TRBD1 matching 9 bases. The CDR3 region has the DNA TGTGCCAGCAGCCGGACAGGGGCGGTGCAAGAGACCCAGTACTTC. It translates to CASSRTGAVQETQYF. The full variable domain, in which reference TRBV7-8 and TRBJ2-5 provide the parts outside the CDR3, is GAGVSQSPRYKVAKRGQDVALRCDPISGHVSLFWYQQALGQGPEFLTYFQNEAQLDKSGLPSDRFFAERPEGSVSTLKIQRTQQEDSAVYLCASSRTGAVQETQYFGPGTRLLVL.